Listed below are T cell receptor beta chains from one sample, sequenced in a study of blood T cell repertoires in COVID-19. Data came from immunoSEQ multiplex PCR; TCRdb stores just in-frame clones and leaves some out. The data hold under 150,000 clones, with about nine tenths observed a single time. The sample was peripheral blood. These receptors were collected from a human donor in a cohort sampled during active COVID-19. Each CDR3 is given without its conserved first and last residue. The order of the fields is D gene, J gene, V gene, CDR3 protein. D genes are given only for firm matches.

>TRBD1|TRBJ2-2|TRBV3-1/TRBV3-2
ASSQAFGQGARTGELF
>NA|TRBJ2-7|TRBV5-6
ASSLAFWSREQSSYEQY
>NA|TRBJ1-1|TRBV14
ASSLYFKGTEAF
>NA|TRBJ1-3|TRBV5-5
ASSLSGYEPGNTIY
>TRBD1|TRBJ2-5|TRBV7-9
ASSNRQGARETQY
>TRBD1|TRBJ1-1|TRBV30
AWSRTGTISEAF
>TRBD1|TRBJ1-4|TRBV6-5
ASVYRQGAGKLF
>TRBD2|TRBJ2-5|TRBV24-1
ATSRAGGRETQY
>TRBD1|TRBJ2-7|TRBV6-5
ASSRGQVLPYEQY
>TRBD1|TRBJ1-1|TRBV2
ASRKGQGADTEAF
>NA|TRBJ1-1|TRBV18
ASSPPIGMSLLNTEAF
>NA|TRBJ1-1|TRBV21-1
ASSKPFWRGGCPGTEAF
>TRBD1|TRBJ1-1|TRBV6-6
ASFRQGVRTEAF
>NA|TRBJ2-3|TRBV4-3
ASSQEGLLELSTDTQY
>NA|TRBJ1-5|TRBV6-5
ASSLFGNQPQH
>TRBD1|TRBJ2-7|TRBV3-1/TRBV3-2
ASSSRDREKGEQY
>NA|TRBJ2-2|TRBV5-1
ASSFLAANTGELF
>TRBD2|TRBJ2-1|TRBV7-2
ASRQHGLAGSNEQF
>NA|TRBJ2-2|TRBV7-8
ASSLVRDSANTGELF
>NA|TRBJ1-2|TRBV2
ASSESVDYT
>NA|TRBJ1-1|TRBV7-2
ASSLVPVSEAF
>NA|TRBJ2-7|TRBV4-1
ASSQALAQGSYEQY
>TRBD2|TRBJ2-5|TRBV7-2
ASSSLSAGGRGTQY
>NA|TRBJ1-6|TRBV6-5
ASMAGANNSPLH
>NA|TRBJ2-7|TRBV19
ASSNGGYEQY
>NA|TRBJ1-2|TRBV2
ATLKANPGHSNYGYT
>TRBD2|TRBJ2-3|TRBV28
ASTPGLAGRTDTQY
>TRBD2|TRBJ2-3|TRBV27
ASSLWSGASGSPDTQY
>NA|TRBJ2-3|TRBV7-2
ASSPTGLSTDTQY
>NA|TRBJ1-2|TRBV7-2
ASTPGRHYGYT
>NA|TRBJ2-3|TRBV15
ATSRERPSPITDTQY
>NA|TRBJ2-2|TRBV7-3
ASSLTLRGAINTGELF
>NA|TRBJ2-7|TRBV29-1
SVEGQGFDEQY
>NA|TRBJ1-6|TRBV27
ASSPLRASYNSPLH
>TRBD1|TRBJ1-1|TRBV28
ASSTGGAGTEAF
>NA|TRBJ2-4|TRBV2
ASSAGGDKNIQY
>TRBD1|TRBJ2-3|TRBV3-1/TRBV3-2
ASSQDRDRLRSTDTQY
>NA|TRBJ2-2|TRBV2
ASSEQGYTGELF
>TRBD1|TRBJ1-2|TRBV7-8
ASSPTGDGYT
>NA|TRBJ2-5|TRBV28
ASSFKGAFQETQY
>TRBD1|TRBJ2-2|TRBV7-3
ASSPTGGYDTGELF
>NA|TRBJ2-2|TRBV11-3
ASSSLWRGEEDTGELF
>NA|TRBJ2-7|TRBV27
ASSLQGGLVSEQY
>NA|TRBJ1-1|TRBV2
ASSTQAGNTEAF
>NA|TRBJ1-3|TRBV9
ASSVDVRSSGNTIY
>NA|TRBJ2-1|TRBV19
ASGWRGEQF
>NA|TRBJ2-3|TRBV5-1
ASSWTSTDTQY
>TRBD1|TRBJ2-5|TRBV6-5
ASRKSTGLKETQY
>NA|TRBJ1-5|TRBV6-2/TRBV6-3
ASSPLGPSNQPQH
>TRBD1|TRBJ1-3|TRBV6-6
ASIPQGPGNTIY